This is a list of T cell receptor beta chains from one sample in a study of OX40 agonist ivuxolimab in advanced cancers. The table came from immunoSEQ multiplex PCR; TCRdb's copy has only in-frame clones and leaves some out. The table lists 55,000 to 80,000 clones, over 75% of them singletons, with roughly 1% in the top ten. Sequenced here: CD4+ or CD8+ T cells sorted from blood, sampled in a trial of the OX40 agonist ivuxolimab. These receptors were taken from an adult with an advanced solid tumor such as melanoma, head and neck, liver or kidney cancer. Each CDR3 is given with its conserved first and last residue. Each record gives: CDR3 DNA, CDR3 protein, J gene, V gene, clone size, D gene. A D gene is named only where the DNA matches it firmly. Clone size is shown for a subset of rows, as once, few, many or a class of expanded clone.

CDR3nt: TGTGCCAGTAGCCCAGGAACTGGGCCCCAGCATTTT; CDR3aa: CASSPGTGPQHF; j_gene: TRBJ1-5; v_gene: TRBV19; abundance: few; d_gene: .
CDR3nt: TGTGCCAGCAGTGCATCCAGCTCGGGGGCCCACGAGCAGTACTTC; CDR3aa: CASSASSSGAHEQYF; j_gene: TRBJ2-7; v_gene: TRBV6-5; abundance: .; d_gene: .
CDR3nt: TGTGCCTGGAGTGGGGGGACCCCCGGAGATACGCAGTATTTT; CDR3aa: CAWSGGTPGDTQYF; j_gene: TRBJ2-3; v_gene: TRBV30; abundance: .; d_gene: .
CDR3nt: TGTGCCAGCAGCTTGGGGGCTTCTGAAGCTTTCTTT; CDR3aa: CASSLGASEAFF; j_gene: TRBJ1-1; v_gene: TRBV5-4; abundance: .; d_gene: .
CDR3nt: TGTGCCTGGAGTCTCGGCCACAACACCGGGGAGCTGTTTTTT; CDR3aa: CAWSLGHNTGELFF; j_gene: TRBJ2-2; v_gene: TRBV30; abundance: .; d_gene: .
CDR3nt: TGTGCCTGGAGTGTAGCTGGGGGAAGCAATCAGCCCCAGCATTTT; CDR3aa: CAWSVAGGSNQPQHF; j_gene: TRBJ1-5; v_gene: TRBV30; abundance: .; d_gene: .
CDR3nt: TGCAGTGCTAGAATCGGGGAGACCCAGTACTTC; CDR3aa: CSARIGETQYF; j_gene: TRBJ2-5; v_gene: TRBV20-1; abundance: .; d_gene: .
CDR3nt: TGCGCCAGCAGCCAAGATCGGTGGGCCAAAAACATTCAGTACTTC; CDR3aa: CASSQDRWAKNIQYF; j_gene: TRBJ2-4; v_gene: TRBV4-1; abundance: .; d_gene: .
CDR3nt: TGTGCCAGCAGCTTGGAATGGCAGAACTATGGCTACACCTTC; CDR3aa: CASSLEWQNYGYTF; j_gene: TRBJ1-2; v_gene: TRBV5-5; abundance: .; d_gene: .
CDR3nt: TGTGCCAGCAGTGGACAGAGCAATCAGCCCCAGCATTTT; CDR3aa: CASSGQSNQPQHF; j_gene: TRBJ1-5; v_gene: TRBV6-1; abundance: .; d_gene: .
CDR3nt: TGTGCCAGCAGCTCCTTCCCGGGGAGGATGGGTTCACCCCTCCACTTT; CDR3aa: CASSSFPGRMGSPLHF; j_gene: TRBJ1-6; v_gene: TRBV13; abundance: many; d_gene: .
CDR3nt: TGTGCCACCAGCACCTACAGGGGTTCACCCCTCCACTTT; CDR3aa: CATSTYRGSPLHF; j_gene: TRBJ1-6; v_gene: TRBV15; abundance: .; d_gene: TRBD1
CDR3nt: TGTGCCAGCGGAGGGAAGGAGACAGGCGGGTGGGTGTACTTC; CDR3aa: CASGGKETGGWVYF; j_gene: TRBJ2-7; v_gene: TRBV6-6; abundance: .; d_gene: .
CDR3nt: TGTGCCAGCTCCCCAGGGGTTGGCTATGGCTACACCTTC; CDR3aa: CASSPGVGYGYTF; j_gene: TRBJ1-2; v_gene: TRBV6-1; abundance: once; d_gene: .
CDR3nt: TGTGCCAGCAGCCCGGGACAGTTTGTCCCCTACGAGCAGTACTTC; CDR3aa: CASSPGQFVPYEQYF; j_gene: TRBJ2-7; v_gene: TRBV11-2; abundance: .; d_gene: TRBD1
CDR3nt: TGTGCCACCAGCAGAGATCAGGGGACAGATACGCAGTATTTT; CDR3aa: CATSRDQGTDTQYF; j_gene: TRBJ2-3; v_gene: TRBV15; abundance: .; d_gene: .
CDR3nt: TGTGCCTGGAGCCGACTCGACAGCTCCTACAATGAGCAGTTCTTC; CDR3aa: CAWSRLDSSYNEQFF; j_gene: TRBJ2-1; v_gene: TRBV30; abundance: once; d_gene: .
CDR3nt: TGTGCCAGCAGCCAGAAACGGAGAGACCCTGAAGCTTTCTTT; CDR3aa: CASSQKRRDPEAFF; j_gene: TRBJ1-1; v_gene: TRBV14; abundance: .; d_gene: .
CDR3nt: TGTGCCAGCAGTGACTCATCCCGACTGAGATCCTACGAGCAGTACTTC; CDR3aa: CASSDSSRLRSYEQYF; j_gene: TRBJ2-7; v_gene: TRBV6-4; abundance: once; d_gene: .
CDR3nt: TGTGCCAGCAGGTCCGGGACAGGGGACCTCTATGGCTACACCTTC; CDR3aa: CASRSGTGDLYGYTF; j_gene: TRBJ1-2; v_gene: TRBV7-3; abundance: .; d_gene: TRBD1
CDR3nt: TGCAGCATCGATAGCGGGGCTAGCACAGATACGCAGTATTTT; CDR3aa: CSIDSGASTDTQYF; j_gene: TRBJ2-3; v_gene: TRBV29-1; abundance: .; d_gene: TRBD2
CDR3nt: TGTGCCAGCAGTCAGGTCGTACAGGGTCAGCCCCAGCATTTT; CDR3aa: CASSQVVQGQPQHF; j_gene: TRBJ1-5; v_gene: TRBV6-5; abundance: few; d_gene: .
CDR3nt: TGTGCTAGTGGTTTGGTACTGGTCACCGTAGCCAAAAACATTCAGTACTTC; CDR3aa: CASGLVLVTVAKNIQYF; j_gene: TRBJ2-4; v_gene: TRBV12-5; abundance: .; d_gene: .
CDR3nt: TGCGCCAGCAGTGAAGGCCGTCGTGGCACTGAAGCTTTCTTT; CDR3aa: CASSEGRRGTEAFF; j_gene: TRBJ1-1; v_gene: TRBV10-1; abundance: .; d_gene: .
CDR3nt: TGTGCCACCGATCAGGGGGTGAGAGAAAAACTGTTTTTT; CDR3aa: CATDQGVREKLFF; j_gene: TRBJ1-4; v_gene: TRBV7-9; abundance: .; d_gene: TRBD1
CDR3nt: TGTGCTAGTGTGAAAGACGTGACTGAAGCTTTCTTT; CDR3aa: CASVKDVTEAFF; j_gene: TRBJ1-1; v_gene: TRBV12-5; abundance: few; d_gene: .
CDR3nt: TGTGCCAGTAGTAATTCCGGTGGTATCACGTACGAGCAGTACTTC; CDR3aa: CASSNSGGITYEQYF; j_gene: TRBJ2-7; v_gene: TRBV19; abundance: .; d_gene: .
CDR3nt: TGTGCCAGTAACCCTTCTCGCGCAACTAATGAAAAACTGTTTTTT; CDR3aa: CASNPSRATNEKLFF; j_gene: TRBJ1-4; v_gene: TRBV19; abundance: .; d_gene: .
CDR3nt: TGTGCCAGCAGCTTAACAGGGAACGAGCAGTACTTC; CDR3aa: CASSLTGNEQYF; j_gene: TRBJ2-7; v_gene: TRBV13; abundance: few; d_gene: .
CDR3nt: TGTGCCAGCAGTGAGGGGGGAGCCGAGCAGTACTTC; CDR3aa: CASSEGGAEQYF; j_gene: TRBJ2-7; v_gene: TRBV6-1; abundance: .; d_gene: .
CDR3nt: TGTGCCACCAGCAGATCAGGGGGGGGAAACACCATATATTTT; CDR3aa: CATSRSGGGNTIYF; j_gene: TRBJ1-3; v_gene: TRBV15; abundance: .; d_gene: TRBD1